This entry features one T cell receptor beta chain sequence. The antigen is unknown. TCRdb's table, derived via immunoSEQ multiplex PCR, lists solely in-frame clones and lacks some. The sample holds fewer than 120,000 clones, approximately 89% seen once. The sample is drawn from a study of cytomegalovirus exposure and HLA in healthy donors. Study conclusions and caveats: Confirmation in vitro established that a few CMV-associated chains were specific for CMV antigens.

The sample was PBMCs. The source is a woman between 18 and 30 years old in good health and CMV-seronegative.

CDR3 bases: TGTGCCAGCAGCCCGCGGGGAGGGGATAATTCACCCCTCCACTTT. Residues: CASSPRGGDNSPLHF. This sequence joins TRBV4-2 and TRBJ1-6, with D possibly matching TRBD1 (5 bases). Trimming shortened V by 4 bases and J by 5 bases, and 12 bases separated the two germline ends. The CDR3 length is 15 residues. The germline V gene has CDR1 LGHNA and CDR2 YNFKEQ.